Following are 9 T cell receptor beta chains from one sample sequenced in a study of cytomegalovirus exposure and HLA in healthy donors. The protocol was immunoSEQ multiplex PCR, while the TCRdb copy is restricted to in-frame clones and leaves out a portion. The data hold around 300,000 clones, with approximately 83% observed a single time. Sequences were obtained from PBMCs. These receptor sequences come from a woman under 30 in good health and CMV-seronegative.

This sequence joins TRBV5-1 and TRBJ2-7; 9 bases are a match to TRBD1. The trim removed 1 base at V and 4 bases at J, leaving 6 bases unmatched. Germline CDR1 and CDR2: SGHRS and YFSETQ. The CDR3 covers 15 residues. The CDR3: CASSLTGGVSYEQYF. The CDR3 region has the DNA TGCGCCAGCAGCTTGACAGGGGGCGTAAGTTACGAGCAGTACTTC.

This clone came up once. V gene TRBV6-1 combines with J gene TRBJ1-5; weak D call: TRBD1 (5 bases). CDR1 is MNHNS and CDR2 is SASEGT in the germline V gene. The ends were cut back, 4 bases at V and 6 bases at J, with 13 bases in the middle. The CDR3 runs to 14 residues. As DNA, the CDR3 is TGTGCCAGCAGTGGAGGCAGGGAAGGTCAGCCCCAGCATTTT. Its translation: CASSGGREGQPQHF.

The chain uses TRBV27 and TRBJ2-2; 9 bases map to TRBD1. With V trimmed by 5 bases and J by 5 bases, 6 bases remained unmatched. CDR3 length: 15 residues. CDR1 is MNHEY, CDR2 SMNVEV, per germline (reference sequence). This CDR3 is CASSAGTGMTGELFF. The CDR3 bases are TGTGCCAGCAGTGCCGGGACAGGGATGACCGGGGAGCTGTTTTTT.

CDR3 sequence: CASSGDPGTPTESANVLTF. The CDR3 DNA follows: TGTGCCAGCAGTGGAGACCCCGGGACACCGACCGAAAGTGCCAACGTCCTGACTTTC. This chain links TRBV28 with TRBJ2-6; D might be TRBD1 (6 bases). Trimming pared 5 bases from V and 7 bases from J, leaving 27 bases between. CDR3 length equals 19 residues. Germline values: CDR1 MDHEN, CDR2 SYDVKM.

The rearrangement uses TRBV6-6 and TRBJ1-6; D is ambiguous. Germline V gene sequence: CDR1 MNHNY, CDR2 SVGAGI (reference sequence). V was clipped by 2 bases and J by 9 bases, with 5 bases between them. The CDR3 extends over 12 amino acids. CDR3 protein: CASSYPGSPLHF. Here the CDR3 DNA reads TGTGCCAGCAGTTACCCGGGTTCACCCCTCCACTTT.

The rearrangement uses TRBV6-1 and TRBJ1-2; D is unresolved. The CDR3 totals 13 residues. The V gene lost 6 bases and the J gene lost 2 bases, with 10 bases spanning the gap. Germline assignment: CDR1 MNHNS and CDR2 SASEGT. Here the CDR3 reads CASRVSQNYGYTF. The CDR3 nucleotides are TGTGCCAGCAGGGTGTCACAGAACTATGGCTACACCTTC.

The CDR3 nucleotides are TGTGCCAGCAGTTATCCTCCGAATAGCGGGTACAATGAGCAGTTCTTC. Its translation: CASSYPPNSGYNEQFF. This chain connects TRBV6-5 to TRBJ2-1, with 7 bases that match TRBD2. Losses at the gene ends were 3 bases for V and 4 bases for J; bases not matched to a gene: 9. CDR1 is MNHEY, CDR2 SVGAGI, per germline. This CDR3 has 16 amino acids.

This clone was seen more than once but under ten times. V gene TRBV27 combines with J gene TRBJ1-2; 7 bases fit TRBD1. The trim removed 5 bases at V and 0 bases at J, leaving 6 bases unmatched. The length of the CDR3 is 15 residues. Germline V gene sequence: CDR1 MNHEY, CDR2 SMNVEV (reference sequence). This chain's CDR3 is CASSRSGTANYGYTF. CDR3 nucleotide sequence: TGTGCCAGCAGTCGGTCCGGGACAGCTAACTATGGCTACACCTTC.

The J gene is TRBJ1-5, the V gene TRBV5-6, with D possibly TRBD1 on 6 matching bases. The germline V gene encodes CDR1 SGHDT and CDR2 YYEEEE. The CDR3 loop spans 14 amino acids. Trimming took off 0 bases at V and 6 bases at J, with 10 bases between the two ends. This CDR3 is CASSLAGGAQPQHF. Here the CDR3 DNA reads TGTGCCAGCAGCTTGGCCGGGGGGGCTCAGCCCCAGCATTTT.